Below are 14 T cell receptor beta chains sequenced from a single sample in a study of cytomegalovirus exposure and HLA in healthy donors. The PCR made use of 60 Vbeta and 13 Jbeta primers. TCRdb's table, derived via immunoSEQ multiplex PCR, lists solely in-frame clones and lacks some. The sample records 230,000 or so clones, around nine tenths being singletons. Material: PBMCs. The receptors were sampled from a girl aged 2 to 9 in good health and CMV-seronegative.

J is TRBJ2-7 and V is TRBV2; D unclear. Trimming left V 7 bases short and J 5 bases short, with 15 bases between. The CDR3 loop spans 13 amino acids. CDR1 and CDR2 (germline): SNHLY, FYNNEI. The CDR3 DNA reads TGTGCCAGCATAAACCTCCCAACGGACGAGCAGTACTTC. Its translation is CASINLPTDEQYF.

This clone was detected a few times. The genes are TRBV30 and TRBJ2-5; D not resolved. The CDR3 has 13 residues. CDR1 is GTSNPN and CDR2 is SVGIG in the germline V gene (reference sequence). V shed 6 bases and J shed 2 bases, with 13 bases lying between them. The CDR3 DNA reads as TGTGCCTGTCGGTCAAGCCTACAAGAGACCCAGTACTTC. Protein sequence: CACRSSLQETQYF. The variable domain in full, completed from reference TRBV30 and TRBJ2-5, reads SQTIHQWPATLVQPVGSPLSLECTVEGTSNPNLYWYRQAAGRGLQLLFYSVGIGQISSEVPQNLSASRPQDRQFILSSKKLLLSDSGFYLCACRSSLQETQYFGPGTRLLVL.

The CDR3 here is CASSGGGGYRPQHF. As DNA, the CDR3 is TGTGCCAGCAGCGGGGGTGGGGGGTACCGGCCCCAGCATTTT. The rearrangement links TRBV11-2 to TRBJ1-5; possibly TRBD1 for D (5 bases). Germline CDR1 is SGHAT and CDR2 is FQNNGV. The CDR3 runs 14 residues. Trimming took 5 bases from V and 9 from J, leaving 17 bases between them.

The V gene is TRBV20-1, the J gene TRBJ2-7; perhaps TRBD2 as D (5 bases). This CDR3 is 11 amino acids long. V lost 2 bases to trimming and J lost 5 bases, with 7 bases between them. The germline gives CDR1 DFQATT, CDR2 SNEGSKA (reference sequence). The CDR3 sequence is CSARPEDEQYF. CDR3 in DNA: TGCAGTGCTAGACCGGAGGACGAGCAGTACTTC.

The CDR3 protein is CASSEMRYSGNTIYF. CDR3 DNA: TGTGCCAGCAGTGAAATGCGTTACTCTGGAAACACCATATATTTT. J is TRBJ1-3 and V is TRBV6-1; D is ambiguous. Trimming took 2 bases from V and 0 from J, leaving 8 bases between them. The CDR3 spans 15 residues. Germline CDR1 reads MNHNS; CDR2 reads SASEGT.

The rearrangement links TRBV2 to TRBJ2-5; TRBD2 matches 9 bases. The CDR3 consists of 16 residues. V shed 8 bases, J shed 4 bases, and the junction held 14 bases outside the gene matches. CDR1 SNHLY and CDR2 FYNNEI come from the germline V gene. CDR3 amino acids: CASPREGVGFRETQYF. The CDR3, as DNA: TGTGCCAGCCCGCGGGAGGGGGTGGGGTTTAGAGAGACCCAGTACTTC.

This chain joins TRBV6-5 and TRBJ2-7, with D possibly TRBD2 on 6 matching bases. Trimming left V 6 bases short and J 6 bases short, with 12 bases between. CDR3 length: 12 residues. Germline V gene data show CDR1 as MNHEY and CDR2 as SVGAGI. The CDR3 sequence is CASREGLGEQYF. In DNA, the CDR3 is TGTGCCAGCAGGGAGGGGTTGGGCGAGCAGTACTTC.

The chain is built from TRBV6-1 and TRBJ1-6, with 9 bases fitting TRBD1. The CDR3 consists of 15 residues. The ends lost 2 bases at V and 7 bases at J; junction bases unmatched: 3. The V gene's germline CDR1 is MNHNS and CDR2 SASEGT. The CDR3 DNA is TGTGCCAGCAGTGAAAGGGGACAGGGAAATTCACCCCTCCACTTT. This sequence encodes CASSERGQGNSPLHF.

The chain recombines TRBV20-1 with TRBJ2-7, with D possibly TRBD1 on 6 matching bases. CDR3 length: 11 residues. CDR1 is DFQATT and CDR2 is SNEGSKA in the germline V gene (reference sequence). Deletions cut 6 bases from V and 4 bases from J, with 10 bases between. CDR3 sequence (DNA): TGCAGTGCGACCACAGGGTACGAGCAGTACTTC. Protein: CSATTGYEQYF.

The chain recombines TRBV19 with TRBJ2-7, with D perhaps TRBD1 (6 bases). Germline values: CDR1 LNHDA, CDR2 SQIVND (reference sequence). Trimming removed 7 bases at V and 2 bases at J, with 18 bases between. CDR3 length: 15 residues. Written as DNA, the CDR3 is TGTGCCAGTAAAAGTAACCCGGGACATGCCTACGAGCAGTACTTC. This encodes CASKSNPGHAYEQYF.

In DNA, the CDR3 is TGTGCCAGCAGTTGGAACGCCGGACAGGTGAATGGCTACACCTTC. Protein sequence: CASSWNAGQVNGYTF. The chain joins TRBV27 to TRBJ1-2; 7 bases line up with TRBD1. Germline-derived CDR1 and CDR2 are MNHEY and SMNVEV (reference sequence). This CDR3 is 15 amino acids long. V shed 4 bases and J 6 bases; nucleotides not matched to a gene: 11.

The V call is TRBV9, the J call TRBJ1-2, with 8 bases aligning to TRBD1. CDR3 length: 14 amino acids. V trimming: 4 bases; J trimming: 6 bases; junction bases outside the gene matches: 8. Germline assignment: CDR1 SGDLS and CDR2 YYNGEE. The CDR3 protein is CASSPRAGGDGYTF. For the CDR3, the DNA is TGTGCCAGCAGCCCAAGGGCAGGGGGCGATGGCTACACCTTC.

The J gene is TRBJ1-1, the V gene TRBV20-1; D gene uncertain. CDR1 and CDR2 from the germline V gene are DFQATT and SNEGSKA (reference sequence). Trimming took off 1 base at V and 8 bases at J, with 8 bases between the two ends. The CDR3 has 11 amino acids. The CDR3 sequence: CSARGPLEAFF. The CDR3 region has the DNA TGCAGTGCTAGAGGTCCGCTAGAAGCTTTCTTT.

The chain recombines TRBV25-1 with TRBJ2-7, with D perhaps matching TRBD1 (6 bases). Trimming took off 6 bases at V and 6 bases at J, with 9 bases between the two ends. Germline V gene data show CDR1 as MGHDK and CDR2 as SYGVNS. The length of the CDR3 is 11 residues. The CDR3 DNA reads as TGTGCCAGCAGCCTAGGGGGCGAGCAGTACTTC. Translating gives CASSLGGEQYF.